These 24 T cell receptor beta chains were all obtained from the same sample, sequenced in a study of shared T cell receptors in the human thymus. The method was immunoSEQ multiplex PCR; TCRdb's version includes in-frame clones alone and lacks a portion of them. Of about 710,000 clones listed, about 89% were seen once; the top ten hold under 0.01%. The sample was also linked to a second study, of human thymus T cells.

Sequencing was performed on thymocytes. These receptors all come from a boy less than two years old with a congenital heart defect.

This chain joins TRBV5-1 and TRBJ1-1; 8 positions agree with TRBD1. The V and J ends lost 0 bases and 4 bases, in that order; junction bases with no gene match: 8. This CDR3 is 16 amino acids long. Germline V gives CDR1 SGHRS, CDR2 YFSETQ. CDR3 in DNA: TGCGCCAGCAGCTTGGGGACAGGGCCCGGGGGCACTGAAGCTTTCTTT. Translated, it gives CASSLGTGPGGTEAFF.

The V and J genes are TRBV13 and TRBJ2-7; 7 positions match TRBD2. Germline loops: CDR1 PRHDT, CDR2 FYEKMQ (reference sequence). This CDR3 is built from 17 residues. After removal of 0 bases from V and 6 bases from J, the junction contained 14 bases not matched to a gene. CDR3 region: CASSLGPLREERGEQYF. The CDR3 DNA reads TGTGCCAGCAGCTTAGGGCCCTTACGGGAGGAGAGGGGCGAGCAGTACTTC.

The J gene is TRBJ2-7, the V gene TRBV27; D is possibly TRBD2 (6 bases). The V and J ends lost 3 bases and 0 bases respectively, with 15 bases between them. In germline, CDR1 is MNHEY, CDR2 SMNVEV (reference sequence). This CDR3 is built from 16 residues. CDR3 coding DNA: TGTGCCAGCAGTTTCACGACTAGAAGGCCCTCCTACGAGCAGTACTTC. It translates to CASSFTTRRPSYEQYF.

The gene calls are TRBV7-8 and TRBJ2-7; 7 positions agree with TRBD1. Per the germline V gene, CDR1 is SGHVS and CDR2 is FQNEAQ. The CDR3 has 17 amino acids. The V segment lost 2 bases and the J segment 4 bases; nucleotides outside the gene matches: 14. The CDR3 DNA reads TGTGCCAGCAGCTTACAGCTCGAACCAGGGGGATCTTACGAGCAGTACTTC. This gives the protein CASSLQLEPGGSYEQYF.

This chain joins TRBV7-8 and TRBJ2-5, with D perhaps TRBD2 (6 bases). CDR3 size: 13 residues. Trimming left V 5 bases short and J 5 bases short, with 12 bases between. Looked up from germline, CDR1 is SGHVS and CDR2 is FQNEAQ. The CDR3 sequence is CASSTGEEETQYF. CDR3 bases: TGTGCCAGCAGCACCGGGGAGGAGGAGACCCAGTACTTC. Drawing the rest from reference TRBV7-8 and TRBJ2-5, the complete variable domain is GAGVSQSPRYKVAKRGQDVALRCDPISGHVSLFWYQQALGQGPEFLTYFQNEAQLDKSGLPSDRFFAERPEGSVSTLKIQRTQQEDSAVYLCASSTGEEETQYFGPGTRLLVL.

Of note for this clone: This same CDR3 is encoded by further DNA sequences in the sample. CDR3 in DNA: TGTGCCAGCAGTGACAGGGGATACGAGCAGTACTTC. Translating it yields CASSDRGYEQYF. The chain couples TRBV25-1 to TRBJ2-7, with D perhaps matching TRBD1 (6 bases). Trimming took 3 bases from V and 4 from J, leaving 7 bases between them. Germline CDR1 reads MGHDK; CDR2 reads SYGVNS. The CDR3 contains 12 residues.

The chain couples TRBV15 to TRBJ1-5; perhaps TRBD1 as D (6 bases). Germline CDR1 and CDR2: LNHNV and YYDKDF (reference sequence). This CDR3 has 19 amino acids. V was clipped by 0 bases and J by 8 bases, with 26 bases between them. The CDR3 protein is CATSRDNFRATGRFEPQHF. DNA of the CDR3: TGTGCCACCAGCAGAGATAATTTTCGGGCGACAGGAAGGTTTGAGCCCCAGCATTTT. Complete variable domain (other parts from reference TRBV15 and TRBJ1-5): DAMVIQNPRYQVTQFGKPVTLSCSQTLNHNVMYWYQQKSSQAPKLLFHYYDKDFNNEADTPDNFQSRRPNTSFCFLDIRSPGLGDTAMYLCATSRDNFRATGRFEPQHFGDGTRLSIL.

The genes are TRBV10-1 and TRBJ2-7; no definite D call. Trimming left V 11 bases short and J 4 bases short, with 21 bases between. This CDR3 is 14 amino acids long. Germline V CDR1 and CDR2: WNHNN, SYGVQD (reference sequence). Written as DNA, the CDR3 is TGCGCCCCCCACATCGGCGGTCTCTGGTACGAGCAGTACTTC. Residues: CAPHIGGLWYEQYF.

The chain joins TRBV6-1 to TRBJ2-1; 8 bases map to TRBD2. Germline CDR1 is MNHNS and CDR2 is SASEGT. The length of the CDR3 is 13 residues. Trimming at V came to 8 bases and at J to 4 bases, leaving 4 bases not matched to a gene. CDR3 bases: TGTGCCAGCGGGACTAGGGGTTACAATGAGCAGTTCTTC. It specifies CASGTRGYNEQFF.

Here the CDR3 reads CASSLVRGLPSSGANVLTF. The CDR3 nucleotides read TGTGCCAGCAGCTTGGTACGGGGGTTACCCTCCTCTGGGGCCAACGTCCTGACTTTC. The chain joins TRBV5-6 to TRBJ2-6; D perhaps matches TRBD2 (6 bases). The CDR3 contains 19 residues. Trimming shortened V by 0 bases and J by 0 bases, and 16 bases separated the two germline ends. Per germline, CDR1 SGHDT and CDR2 YYEEEE.

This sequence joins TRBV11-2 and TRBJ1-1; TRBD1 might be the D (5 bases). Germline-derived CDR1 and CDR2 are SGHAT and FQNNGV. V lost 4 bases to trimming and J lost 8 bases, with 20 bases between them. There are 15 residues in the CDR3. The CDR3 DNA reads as TGTGCCAGCAGCTCGCCTTATTTGCGGGGCGGAGAAGCTTTCTTT. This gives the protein CASSSPYLRGGEAFF.

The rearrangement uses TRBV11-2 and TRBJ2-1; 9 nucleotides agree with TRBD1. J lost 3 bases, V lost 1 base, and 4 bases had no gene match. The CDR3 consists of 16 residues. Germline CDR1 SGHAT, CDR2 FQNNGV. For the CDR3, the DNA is TGTGCCAGCAGCTTAGGGCACAGGGGGCTCTACAATGAGCAGTTCTTC. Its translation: CASSLGHRGLYNEQFF.

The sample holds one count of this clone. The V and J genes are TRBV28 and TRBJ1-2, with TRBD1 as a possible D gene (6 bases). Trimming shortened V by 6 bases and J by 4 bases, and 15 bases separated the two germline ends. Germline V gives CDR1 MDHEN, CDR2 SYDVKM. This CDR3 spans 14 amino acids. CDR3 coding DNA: TGTGCCAGCAGCCCCCCCGGGACAAGCTATGGCTACACCTTC. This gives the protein CASSPPGTSYGYTF.

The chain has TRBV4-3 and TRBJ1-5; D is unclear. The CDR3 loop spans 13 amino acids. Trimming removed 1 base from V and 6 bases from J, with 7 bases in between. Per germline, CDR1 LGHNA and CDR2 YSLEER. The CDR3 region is CASSQGPSQPQHF. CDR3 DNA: TGCGCCAGCAGCCAAGGCCCCAGTCAGCCCCAGCATTTT.

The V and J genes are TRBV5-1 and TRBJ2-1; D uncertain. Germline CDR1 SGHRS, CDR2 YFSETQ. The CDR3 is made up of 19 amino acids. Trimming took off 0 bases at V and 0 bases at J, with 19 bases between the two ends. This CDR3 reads CASSLGGTSLSSSYNEQFF. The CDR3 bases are TGCGCCAGCAGCTTGGGTGGAACCTCCCTGTCTAGCTCCTACAATGAGCAGTTCTTC.

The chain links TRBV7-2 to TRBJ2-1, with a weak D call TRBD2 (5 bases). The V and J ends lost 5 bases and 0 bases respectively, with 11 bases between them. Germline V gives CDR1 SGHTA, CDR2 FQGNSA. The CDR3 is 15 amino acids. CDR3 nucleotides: TGTGCCAGCAGCCCCCATCGGGGCTCCTACAATGAGCAGTTCTTC. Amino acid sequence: CASSPHRGSYNEQFF.

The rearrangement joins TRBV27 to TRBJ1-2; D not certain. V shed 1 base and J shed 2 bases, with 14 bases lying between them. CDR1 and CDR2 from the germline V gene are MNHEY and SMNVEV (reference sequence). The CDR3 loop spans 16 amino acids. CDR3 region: CASSLYHPRFNYGYTF. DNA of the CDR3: TGTGCCAGCAGTTTATATCACCCACGGTTCAACTATGGCTACACCTTC.

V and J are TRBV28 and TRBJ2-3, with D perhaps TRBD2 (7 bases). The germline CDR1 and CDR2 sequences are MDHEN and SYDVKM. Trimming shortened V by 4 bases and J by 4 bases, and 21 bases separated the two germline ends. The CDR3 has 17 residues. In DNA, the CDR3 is TGTGCCAGCAGTTCCCCTCTGAGCGGGAAGGGGGCAGATACGCAGTATTTT. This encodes CASSSPLSGKGADTQYF.

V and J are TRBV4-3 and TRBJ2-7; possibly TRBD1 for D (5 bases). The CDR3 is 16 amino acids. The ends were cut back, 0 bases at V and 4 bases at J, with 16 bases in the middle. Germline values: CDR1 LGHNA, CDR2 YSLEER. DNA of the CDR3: TGCGCCAGCAGCCAAGATGACCCCCGGACACTATACGAGCAGTACTTC. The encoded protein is CASSQDDPRTLYEQYF.

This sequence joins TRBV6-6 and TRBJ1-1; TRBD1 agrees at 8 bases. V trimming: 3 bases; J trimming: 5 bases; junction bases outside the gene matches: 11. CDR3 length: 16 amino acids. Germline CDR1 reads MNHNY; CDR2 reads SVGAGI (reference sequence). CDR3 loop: CASSYRPRDRGTEAFF. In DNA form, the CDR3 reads TGTGCCAGCAGTTATAGGCCCCGAGACAGGGGTACTGAAGCTTTCTTT.

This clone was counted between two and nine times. CDR3 region: CASSFLGQAAYEQYF. Here the CDR3 DNA reads TGTGCCAGCAGCTTCCTGGGGCAGGCTGCCTACGAGCAGTACTTC. V usage is TRBV7-2 and J usage is TRBJ2-7; D may be TRBD1 (5 bases). The CDR3 is made up of 15 amino acids. The germline V gene encodes CDR1 SGHTA and CDR2 FQGNSA. V lost 3 bases, J lost 2 bases, and 14 bases lay in between.

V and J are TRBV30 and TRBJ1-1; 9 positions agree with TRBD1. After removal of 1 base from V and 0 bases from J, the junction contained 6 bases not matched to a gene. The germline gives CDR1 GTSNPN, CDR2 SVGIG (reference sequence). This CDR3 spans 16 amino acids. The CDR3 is CAWSALGTGMNTEAFF. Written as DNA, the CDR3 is TGTGCCTGGAGTGCCCTCGGGACAGGGATGAACACTGAAGCTTTCTTT.

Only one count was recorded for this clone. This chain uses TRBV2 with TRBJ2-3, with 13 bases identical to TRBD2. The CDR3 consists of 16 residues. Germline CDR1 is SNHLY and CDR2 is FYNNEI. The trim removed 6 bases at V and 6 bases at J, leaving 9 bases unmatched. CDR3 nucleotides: TGTGCCAGCAGCAAACTAGCGGGGGGGCCGGTGGATACGCAGTATTTT. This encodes CASSKLAGGPVDTQYF.

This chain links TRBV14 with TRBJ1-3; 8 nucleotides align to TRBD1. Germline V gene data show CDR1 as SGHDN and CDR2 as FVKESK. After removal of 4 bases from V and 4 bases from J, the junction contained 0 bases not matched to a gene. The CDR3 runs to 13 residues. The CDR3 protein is CASSRDRGNTIYF. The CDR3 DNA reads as TGTGCCAGCAGCCGGGACAGGGGAAACACCATATATTTT.